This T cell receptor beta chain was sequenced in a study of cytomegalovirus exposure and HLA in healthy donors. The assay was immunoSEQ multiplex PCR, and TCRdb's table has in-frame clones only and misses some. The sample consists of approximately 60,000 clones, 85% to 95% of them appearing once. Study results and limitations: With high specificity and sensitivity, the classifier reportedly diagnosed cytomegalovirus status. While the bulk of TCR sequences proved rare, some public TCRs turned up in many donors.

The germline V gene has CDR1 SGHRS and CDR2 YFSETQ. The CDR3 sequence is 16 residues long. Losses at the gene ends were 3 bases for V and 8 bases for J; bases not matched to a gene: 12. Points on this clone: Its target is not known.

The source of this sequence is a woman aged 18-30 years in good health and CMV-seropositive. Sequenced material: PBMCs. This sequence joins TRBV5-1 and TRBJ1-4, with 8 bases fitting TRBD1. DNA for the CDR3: TGCGCCAGCAGCTACGGGACAGGCGACCGGGGAGAAAAACTGTTTTTT. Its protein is CASSYGTGDRGEKLFF.